This T cell receptor beta chain is drawn from a study of chemoradiotherapy in HPV16-positive cancers. Method: immunoSEQ multiplex PCR; TCRdb's copy keeps in-frame clones and lacks some. Of roughly 2,500 clones listed, approximately 90% are singletons. Study-level points and caveats: Candidate HPV-specific clones and E7-related TCR motifs grew in tumor during treatment. HPV-responsive T-cell expansion during chemoradiotherapy was linked to improved recurrence-free survival in HPV16-positive patients.

CDR1 is SGHTA, CDR2 FQGNSA, per germline. This CDR3 is 17 amino acids long. J gave up 1 base and V 3 bases, and 7 bases lay outside the gene matches. In its sample, this clone was seen once. Its target is unknown. The receptor was derived from a human donor with HPV-associated anogenital cancer. Sequencing was performed on tumor tissue, taken from a patient who underwent chemoradiotherapy. The J gene is TRBJ1-2, the V gene TRBV7-2; the match to TRBD1 covers 11 bases. The CDR3: CASSFNSGTGGNYGYTF. CDR3 sequence (DNA): TGTGCCAGCAGCTTCAACTCGGGGACAGGGGGTAACTATGGCTACACCTTC. The full variable domain, with the rest looked up from reference TRBV7-2 and TRBJ1-2, is GAGVSQSPSNKVTEKGKDVELRCDPISGHTALYWYRQSLGQGLEFLIYFQGNSAPDKSGLPSDRFSAERTGGSVSTLTIQRTQQEDSAVYLCASSFNSGTGGNYGYTFGSGTRLTVV.